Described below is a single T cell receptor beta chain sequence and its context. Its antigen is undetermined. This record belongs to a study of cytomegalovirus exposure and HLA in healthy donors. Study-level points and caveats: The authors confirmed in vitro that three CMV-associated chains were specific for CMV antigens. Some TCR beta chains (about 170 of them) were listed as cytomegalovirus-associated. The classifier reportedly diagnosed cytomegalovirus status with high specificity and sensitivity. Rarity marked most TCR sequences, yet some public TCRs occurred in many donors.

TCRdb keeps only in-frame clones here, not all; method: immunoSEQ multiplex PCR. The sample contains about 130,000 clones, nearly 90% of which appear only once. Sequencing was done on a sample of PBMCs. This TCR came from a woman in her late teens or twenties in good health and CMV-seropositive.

The CDR3 DNA follows: TGTGCCAGCAGTTTAGTCAGGGACAGGGGCTCACCCCTCCACTTT. Translating it yields CASSLVRDRGSPLHF. The V call is TRBV28, the J call TRBJ1-6, with TRBD1 identical over 10 bases. The J segment lost 10 bases and the V segment lost 2 bases, leaving 5 bases of the junction unmatched. This CDR3 is built from 15 residues. From germline, CDR1 is MDHEN and CDR2 SYDVKM.